The 3 T cell receptor beta chains presented below share a single source sample, sequenced in a study of T cell clonotyping in hematopoietic cell transplantation. Sequencing used immunoSEQ multiplex PCR; TCRdb keeps in-frame clones, though not all of them. The sample consists of 35,000 to 45,000 clones, around 94% of them appearing once. Sequenced material: peripheral blood mononuclear cells. The receptor source for this set is a woman aged 45-60 years in good health. Some clones in this sample may be carry-over from other donors' samples.

The chain links TRBV7-9 to TRBJ1-5, with 11 bases fitting TRBD1. Germline V CDR1 and CDR2: SEHNR, FQNEAQ (reference sequence). CDR3 size: 19 residues. J was trimmed by 5 bases and V by 6 bases; bases with no gene match: 18. CDR3 residues: CASRVSQASGTGGDQPQHF. Here the CDR3 DNA reads TGTGCCAGCAGGGTTTCCCAAGCATCCGGGACAGGGGGGGATCAGCCCCAGCATTTT.

The V call is TRBV19, the J call TRBJ2-4; maybe TRBD2 (5 bases). Germline CDR1 and CDR2: LNHDA and SQIVND (reference sequence). The CDR3 consists of 16 residues. Trimming cost V 5 bases and J 0 bases, with 14 bases left between them. The CDR3 reads CASSPGLEGAKNIQYF. In DNA, the CDR3 is TGTGCCAGTAGTCCTGGTCTTGAGGGAGCCAAAAACATTCAGTACTTC.

The chain couples TRBV18 to TRBJ2-3; TRBD1 matches 7 bases. The CDR3 consists of 14 residues. After removal of 6 bases from V and 2 bases from J, the junction contained 5 bases not matched to a gene. Germline CDR1 is KGHSH and CDR2 is LQKENI. This CDR3 is CASSPTGFTDTQYF. For the CDR3, the DNA is TGTGCCAGCTCGCCGACAGGGTTCACAGATACGCAGTATTTT.